The 10 T cell receptor beta chains reported below all come from one sample, sequenced in a study of blood T cell repertoires in COVID-19. Here immunoSEQ multiplex PCR was the method, and the copy in TCRdb shows in-frame clones only, minus some. The sample has under 250,000 clones; roughly 80% are singletons. Sequencing used peripheral blood. The source is a woman between 40 and 50 years old with COVID-19, enrolled during active disease.

This chain connects TRBV3-1 (or the pseudogene TRBV3-2) to TRBJ1-6; D is ambiguous. This CDR3 spans 13 amino acids. The germline V gene has CDR1 LGHDT and CDR2 YNNKEL (reference sequence). V was cut by 1 base and J by 10 bases, with 8 bases left in between. This chain's CDR3 is CASSQVPRSPLHF. The CDR3 DNA reads as TGTGCCAGCAGCCAAGTCCCCAGGTCACCCCTCCACTTT.

The chain has TRBV29-1 and TRBJ2-5, with 9 nucleotides matching TRBD2. Looked up from germline, CDR1 is SQVTM and CDR2 is ANQGSEA. After removal of 6 bases from V and 5 bases from J, the junction contained 7 bases not matched to a gene. The CDR3 is made up of 13 amino acids. The CDR3 nucleotides read TGCAGCGTGACCGGGACTAGCTTGGAGACCCAGTACTTC. Its protein product is CSVTGTSLETQYF.

The CDR3 DNA is TGTGCCAGCAATGGAGAAGGGGACGAGCAGTACTTC. Translating it yields CASNGEGDEQYF. The V gene is TRBV2, the J gene TRBJ2-7, with a weak D call TRBD1 (5 bases). Germline V CDR1 and CDR2: SNHLY, FYNNEI. V was shortened by 7 bases and J by 5 bases, with 12 bases between the two germline ends. The CDR3 covers 12 residues.

The chain uses TRBV27 and TRBJ1-1; no reliable D call. With 5 bases removed from V and 10 bases from J, the gap between germline ends came to 14 bases. CDR3 length: 12 amino acids. Germline V gene lookup returns CDR1 MNHEY and CDR2 SMNVEV (reference sequence). The CDR3 spells CASSGPRGPAFF. The DNA of the CDR3 is TGTGCCAGCAGTGGCCCGCGAGGCCCAGCTTTCTTT.

The J gene is TRBJ1-3, the V gene TRBV7-9; D is uncertain. CDR1 is SEHNR, CDR2 FQNEAQ, per germline (reference sequence). Trimming took off 1 base at V and 2 bases at J, with 9 bases between the two ends. The CDR3 consists of 15 residues. The CDR3 region has the DNA TGTGCCAGCAGCTTAGTGAGTGTTACTGGAAACACCATATATTTT. Its protein product is CASSLVSVTGNTIYF.

In the case of this clone: The same CDR3 can be traced to other DNA sequences in this sample. V usage is TRBV7-2 and J usage is TRBJ2-5, with TRBD2 matching over 7 bases. Germline CDR1 and CDR2: SGHTA and FQGNSA. The V segment lost 3 bases and the J segment 5 bases; nucleotides outside the gene matches: 3. CDR3 length equals 13 residues. The CDR3: CASSFGGGETQYF. The CDR3 nucleotides are TGTGCCAGCAGCTTCGGGGGAGGGGAGACCCAGTACTTC.

The chain recombines TRBV19 with TRBJ1-3; 8 bases line up with TRBD1. Per the germline V gene, CDR1 is LNHDA and CDR2 is SQIVND (reference sequence). The CDR3 extends over 16 amino acids. Trimming at V came to 5 bases and at J to 3 bases, leaving 9 bases not matched to a gene. CDR3 sequence reads: CASSSRTGKDGNTIYF. For the CDR3, the DNA is TGTGCCAGTAGTTCAAGGACAGGGAAGGATGGAAACACCATATATTTT.

This chain joins TRBV6-6 and TRBJ2-1, with 11 bases lining up with TRBD2. Germline V gene sequence: CDR1 MNHNY, CDR2 SVGAGI (reference sequence). The J segment lost 5 bases and the V segment lost 6 bases, leaving 6 bases of the junction unmatched. The CDR3 contains 15 residues. CDR3: CASRTGTSGNNEQFF. The CDR3 coding sequence is TGTGCCAGCAGGACCGGGACTAGCGGAAACAATGAGCAGTTCTTC.

This clone occurred once. The J gene is TRBJ1-3, the V gene TRBV9, with D possibly matching TRBD1 (6 bases). Germline CDR1 SGDLS, CDR2 YYNGEE. Trimming took 0 bases from V and 3 from J, leaving 13 bases between them. This CDR3 is built from 16 residues. In DNA form, the CDR3 reads TGTGCCAGCAGCGTAGCTGGGTCAGGGGATGGAAACACCATATATTTT. Translation gives CASSVAGSGDGNTIYF.

The chain has TRBV6-5 and TRBJ2-7, with 7 bases aligning to TRBD1. Germline values: CDR1 MNHEY, CDR2 SVGAGI. V lost 7 bases and J lost 2; bases outside the gene matches: 11. The CDR3 is made up of 15 amino acids. CDR3 sequence: CASIVTTGFAYEQYF. The CDR3, as DNA: TGTGCCAGCATCGTTACGACAGGGTTCGCCTACGAGCAGTACTTC.